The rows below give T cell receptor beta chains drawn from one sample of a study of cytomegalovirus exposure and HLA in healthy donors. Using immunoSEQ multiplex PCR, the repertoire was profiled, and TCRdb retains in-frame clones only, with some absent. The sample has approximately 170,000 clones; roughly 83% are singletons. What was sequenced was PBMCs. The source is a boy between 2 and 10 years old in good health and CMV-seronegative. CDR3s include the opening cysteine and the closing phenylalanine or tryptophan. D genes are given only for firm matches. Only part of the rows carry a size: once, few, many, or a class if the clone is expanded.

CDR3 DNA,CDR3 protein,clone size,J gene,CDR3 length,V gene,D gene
TGTGCCAGAAGCTTGGTAACGACAGGAGTTAGCACAGATACGCAGTATTTT,CARSLVTTGVSTDTQYF,once,TRBJ2-3,17,TRBV5-3,NA
TGCGCCAGCAGCGACTCCGTGGTCGGCTACACCTTC,CASSDSVVGYTF,NA,TRBJ1-2,12,TRBV10-2,NA
TGCAGCGTTGACTCGACACACTACAATGAGCAGTTCTTC,CSVDSTHYNEQFF,NA,TRBJ2-1,13,TRBV29-1,NA
TGTGCCAGCAGCGTAGATCATAGCGGGGCGCTTATAAATGAGCAGTTCTTC,CASSVDHSGALINEQFF,NA,TRBJ2-1,17,TRBV9,TRBD2
TGCGCCAGCAGCCAAGATTCGAGTTACGAGTGGGAGACCCAGTACTTC,CASSQDSSYEWETQYF,NA,TRBJ2-5,16,TRBV4-1,NA
TGTGCCAGCAGCTTTCTAGCGGGGGCGGGCACCGGGGAGCTGTTTTTT,CASSFLAGAGTGELFF,NA,TRBJ2-2,16,TRBV5-6,TRBD2
TGTGCCAGCAGTGGCCAAGTAGCGGGAGGGATCTACAATGAGCAGTTCTTC,CASSGQVAGGIYNEQFF,few,TRBJ2-1,17,TRBV6-1,TRBD2
TGCGCCAGCAGCCGTACTCGGGAGGGAGGCGAGCAGTACTTC,CASSRTREGGEQYF,NA,TRBJ2-7,14,TRBV5-1,TRBD2
TGTGCCAGCAGTGAGGCAGGGGTCACTGAAGCTTTCTTT,CASSEAGVTEAFF,few,TRBJ1-1,13,TRBV6-1,NA
TGTGCCAGCAGCGTAGCGGGGGACCGCCAAGAGACCCAGTACTTC,CASSVAGDRQETQYF,NA,TRBJ2-5,15,TRBV9,NA
TGTGCCACCACGGGACTAGCGAACACCGGGGAGCTGTTTTTT,CATTGLANTGELFF,NA,TRBJ2-2,14,TRBV19,TRBD2
TGCGCCAGCAGCCCGGGAGTGTCAACAGATACGCAGTATTTT,CASSPGVSTDTQYF,once,TRBJ2-3,14,TRBV5-1,NA
TGTGCCAGCAGCAAAGGGGATTGGAAGAACACTGAAGCTTTCTTT,CASSKGDWKNTEAFF,NA,TRBJ1-1,15,TRBV7-8,NA
TGTGCCAGCACCCGGGACATAAGTCAGCCCCAGCATTTT,CASTRDISQPQHF,once,TRBJ1-5,13,TRBV2,NA
TGTGCCACGGGGACATTCACAGATACGCAGTATTTT,CATGTFTDTQYF,once,TRBJ2-3,12,TRBV7-8,NA
TGTGCCAGCACCAGTGAAAATCAGTACTTC,CASTSENQYF,few,TRBJ2-7,10,TRBV21-1,NA
TGTGCCAGCAGCTTGGTGGGACAGTTCTATGGCTACACCTTC,CASSLVGQFYGYTF,NA,TRBJ1-2,14,TRBV5-4,TRBD1
TGCGCCAGCGCCGTAGATCCGGATTCACCCCTCCACTTT,CASAVDPDSPLHF,NA,TRBJ1-6,13,TRBV4-3,NA
TGTGCCAGCACCTTGGGACAGAACTATGGCTACACCTTC,CASTLGQNYGYTF,NA,TRBJ1-2,13,TRBV5-6,TRBD1
TGCGCCAGCAGCCAAGATTGGGCTAGCGGATACAATGAGCAGTTCTTC,CASSQDWASGYNEQFF,NA,TRBJ2-1,16,TRBV4-3,TRBD2
TGTGCCAGCAGCGCGGAAGGACTAACCAGTATCACAGATACGCAGTATTTT,CASSAEGLTSITDTQYF,NA,TRBJ2-3,17,TRBV9,NA
TGTGCCAGCAGCTCCAGACTAGCGGTTGGGGAGACCCAGTACTTC,CASSSRLAVGETQYF,few,TRBJ2-5,15,TRBV7-2,TRBD2
TGTGCCAGCAGCTTGGGGAAGGGGGTTGAGTACAATGAGCAGTTCTTC,CASSLGKGVEYNEQFF,NA,TRBJ2-1,16,TRBV5-8,NA
TGCGCCAGCAGCGGGACAGGGGAGGGAGAAAAACTGTTTTTT,CASSGTGEGEKLFF,NA,TRBJ1-4,14,TRBV5-1,TRBD1
TGTGCCAGCAGCGTAGGCAAGGGGTCACCCCTCCACTTT,CASSVGKGSPLHF,NA,TRBJ1-6,13,TRBV9,NA
TGTGCCAGCAGTGGTGACGGGGTCGGATACGAGCAGTACTTC,CASSGDGVGYEQYF,NA,TRBJ2-7,14,TRBV2,NA
TGTGCCAGCAGCTTTTCTGGGACTAGGACAGATACGCAGTATTTT,CASSFSGTRTDTQYF,NA,TRBJ2-3,15,TRBV7-8,TRBD2
TGCAGCGTTTCCGACGGGGGGCCTGGTGAAAAACTGTTTTTT,CSVSDGGPGEKLFF,once,TRBJ1-4,14,TRBV29-1,NA
TGTGCCAGTAGTATAGAGGGACAGGGATACAATGAGCAGTTCTTC,CASSIEGQGYNEQFF,NA,TRBJ2-1,15,TRBV19,TRBD1
TGTGCCAGTAGTGATCCTGGGACAGGGCCCGAAGCTTTCTTT,CASSDPGTGPEAFF,NA,TRBJ1-1,14,TRBV19,TRBD1
TGTGCCAGCAGCTTACAGTTGAACACTGAAGCTTTCTTT,CASSLQLNTEAFF,NA,TRBJ1-1,13,TRBV7-6,NA